A selection of T cell receptor beta chains follows, all from one sample in a study of shared clonotypes between healthy human individuals. Libraries were prepared by immunoSEQ multiplex PCR; TCRdb keeps only in-frame clonotypes and omits some of them. The sample comprises about 490,000 clones, 70% to 85% of which are singletons, and 12% rests with the top ten. The material sequenced was PBMCs. The receptors were sampled from a woman aged 40 to 50 in good health. Some clones in this sample may be carry-over from other donors' samples. CDR3s include the opening cysteine and the closing phenylalanine or tryptophan. The order of the fields is D gene, J gene, V gene, clone size, CDR3 protein, CDR3 DNA. The D gene is left open where the match is weak. Size is omitted from some rows. Given values are once, few, many or a class for expanded clones.

>TRBD2|TRBJ2-5|TRBV7-3|-
CASSLGGLGRETQYF
TGTGCCAGCAGCCTAGGGGGACTAGGACGGGAGACCCAGTACTTC
>-|TRBJ2-7|TRBV7-9|-
CASSSSSTGHGYEQYF
TGTGCCAGCAGCTCTTCTTCGACAGGTCATGGCTACGAGCAGTACTTC
>TRBD1|TRBJ1-2|TRBV28|-
CASRNPGQGYGYTF
TGTGCCAGCAGAAATCCGGGACAGGGGTATGGCTACACCTTC
>-|TRBJ2-1|TRBV27|-
CASSYRVGSHNEQFF
TGTGCCAGCAGTTACAGGGTTGGGAGCCACAATGAGCAGTTCTTC
>-|TRBJ1-2|TRBV19|-
CASSMTGSHSNYGYTF
TGTGCCAGTAGTATGACAGGCTCTCATTCTAACTATGGCTACACCTTC
>TRBD1|TRBJ2-6|TRBV19|once
CASRQGSGANVLTF
TGTGCCAGCCGACAGGGGTCTGGGGCCAACGTCCTGACTTTC
>-|TRBJ2-5|TRBV11-1|once
CASSLEGLETQYF
TGTGCCAGCAGCTTAGAGGGCCTTGAGACCCAGTACTTC
>TRBD1|TRBJ1-5|TRBV29-1|-
CSVRAGTGGNQPQHF
TGCAGCGTGAGGGCCGGGACAGGGGGGAATCAGCCCCAGCATTTT
>-|TRBJ1-2|TRBV5-6|-
CASSLARGLGYTF
TGTGCCAGCAGCTTGGCGAGAGGGTTAGGCTACACCTTC
>TRBD1|TRBJ2-2|TRBV15|-
CATSTGQGDTGELFF
TGTGCCACCAGCACGGGACAGGGTGACACCGGGGAGCTGTTTTTT
>TRBD1|TRBJ1-1|TRBV16|few
CASSLQGAGTEAFF
TGTGCCAGCAGCCTACAGGGGGCTGGGACTGAAGCTTTCTTT
>-|TRBJ2-5|TRBV28|many
CASSLGAGRRRETQYF
TGTGCCAGCAGTTTAGGGGCAGGGAGAAGGCGAGAGACCCAGTACTTC
>TRBD2|TRBJ2-1|TRBV14|-
CASSQEPGLPYHEQFF
TGTGCCAGCAGCCAGGAACCGGGACTACCATACCATGAGCAGTTCTTC
>-|TRBJ2-7|TRBV5-5|few
CASSLAGQGYYEQYF
TGTGCCAGCAGCTTGGCGGGCCAGGGGTACTACGAGCAGTACTTC
>-|TRBJ1-2|TRBV11-2|-
CASSSIFRRGLKILDGYTF
TGTGCCAGCAGTTCTATATTCCGTCGGGGACTCAAGATTCTAGATGGCTACACCTTC
>-|TRBJ2-2|TRBV28|many
CASSAQGIRGELFF
TGTGCCAGCAGTGCCCAGGGTATCCGCGGGGAGCTGTTTTTT
>-|TRBJ1-1|TRBV11-1|many
CASSLGQNTEAFF
TGTGCCAGCAGCTTGGGACAGAACACTGAAGCTTTCTTT
>TRBD2|TRBJ2-7|TRBV23-1|-
CASSQSPPSGTYEQYF
TGCGCCAGCAGTCAATCCCCCCCTAGCGGAACCTACGAGCAGTACTTC
>-|TRBJ1-4|TRBV18|once
CASSPRGKLATNEKLFF
TGTGCCAGCTCACCAAGGGGCAAGCTTGCAACTAATGAAAAACTGTTTTTT
>-|TRBJ2-7|TRBV4-1|-
CASSQDSPTDLYYEQYF
TGCGCCAGCAGCCAAGATTCTCCGACAGACCTATACTACGAGCAGTACTTC
>TRBD2|TRBJ2-7|TRBV9|-
CASSAASGAYSYEQYF
TGTGCCAGCAGCGCCGCTAGCGGTGCTTACTCCTACGAGCAGTACTTC
>TRBD1|TRBJ2-7|TRBV30|few
CAWSLPAGGMGYEQYF
TGTGCCTGGAGTCTCCCGGCAGGGGGAATGGGTTACGAGCAGTACTTC
>TRBD1|TRBJ1-6|TRBV30|-
CAWTAGGQGEISPLHF
TGTGCCTGGACAGCCGGCGGACAGGGTGAAATTTCACCCCTCCACTTT
>-|TRBJ2-3|TRBV15|-
CATSRDPFPGDTQYF
TGTGCCACCAGCAGAGATCCATTCCCCGGAGATACGCAGTATTTT
>-|TRBJ1-2|TRBV7-3|-
CASSSQQGYGYTF
TGTGCCAGCAGCTCCCAACAGGGATATGGCTACACCTTC
>-|TRBJ2-7|TRBV11-2|-
CASSLGLGLYEQYF
TGTGCCAGCAGCCTTGGCCTGGGACTCTACGAGCAGTACTTC
>-|TRBJ1-1|TRBV4-1|few
CASSQGRAEAFF
TGCGCCAGCAGCCAGGGGAGGGCTGAAGCTTTCTTT
>TRBD1|TRBJ2-2|TRBV7-2|few
CASSLPAGGVSFTGELFF
TGTGCCAGCAGCTTGCCGGCAGGGGGCGTCTCATTCACCGGGGAGCTGTTTTTT
>TRBD1|TRBJ2-5|TRBV27|-
CASTPRGLGETQYF
TGTGCCAGCACTCCCAGGGGGCTAGGAGAGACCCAGTACTTC
>-|TRBJ1-5|TRBV7-8|-
CASSLVADQPQHF
TGTGCCAGCAGCTTAGTCGCGGATCAGCCCCAGCATTTT
>-|TRBJ1-6|TRBV6-5|many
CASSYGANSPLHF
TGTGCCAGCAGTTACGGAGCGAATTCACCCCTCCACTTT
>-|TRBJ2-3|TRBV4-3|-
CASSHSGQSTDTQYF
TGCGCCAGCAGCCACTCTGGACAGAGCACAGATACGCAGTATTTT
>TRBD1|TRBJ1-4|TRBV7-9|-
CASSLYRDRLFF
TGTGCCAGCAGCTTATACCGGGACAGACTGTTTTTT
>TRBD2|TRBJ2-3|TRBV9|-
CASSASAGTSIDTQYF
TGTGCCAGCAGCGCTTCCGCCGGGACTAGCATAGATACGCAGTATTTT
>TRBD1|TRBJ1-5|TRBV28|-
CASQQGNQPQHF
TGTGCCAGCCAACAGGGGAATCAGCCCCAGCATTTT
>-|TRBJ2-3|TRBV5-5|-
CASSFLQASTDTQYF
TGTGCCAGCAGCTTTCTACAGGCTAGCACAGATACGCAGTATTTT
>-|TRBJ2-1|TRBV9|-
CASSPRSVRGFNEQFF
TGTGCCAGCAGCCCCCGGTCAGTTAGAGGCTTCAATGAGCAGTTCTTC
>TRBD2|TRBJ2-4|TRBV16|-
CASSQGFGRAGHIQYF
TGTGCCAGCAGCCAAGGGTTCGGGAGGGCCGGACACATTCAGTACTTC
>-|TRBJ1-5|TRBV30|-
CAWSVSGGTRPQHF
TGTGCCTGGAGTGTATCGGGGGGGACTCGGCCCCAGCATTTT
>TRBD1|TRBJ1-5|TRBV6-5|few
CASSRGQYNQPQHF
TGTGCCAGCAGCCGGGGACAGTACAATCAGCCCCAGCATTTT
>-|TRBJ2-2|TRBV5-4|once
CASSPWTGELFF
TGTGCCAGCAGCCCGTGGACCGGGGAGCTGTTTTTT
>TRBD2|TRBJ2-4|TRBV2|-
CASSPGLVYIQYF
TGTGCCAGCAGCCCGGGACTAGTTTACATTCAGTACTTC
>-|TRBJ2-1|TRBV4-2|once
CASSQDFRVGEQFF
TGTGCCAGCAGCCAAGATTTCAGGGTGGGCGAGCAGTTCTTC
>-|TRBJ2-5|TRBV5-4|once
CASSFMASGGGETQYF
TGTGCCAGCAGCTTTATGGCTAGCGGAGGGGGAGAGACCCAGTACTTC
>-|TRBJ1-4|TRBV5-1|-
CASSLGASNEKLFF
TGCGCCAGCAGCTTGGGGGCCTCTAATGAAAAACTGTTTTTT
>-|TRBJ2-3|TRBV18|-
CASSRLDSDTQYF
TGTGCCAGCTCCCGCCTAGATTCAGATACGCAGTATTTT
>-|TRBJ2-3|TRBV5-1|-
CASSSTVDTDTQYF
TGCGCCAGCAGCTCGACAGTTGACACAGATACGCAGTATTTT
>-|TRBJ1-2|TRBV7-9|-
CASSLSGTYYGYTF
TGTGCCAGCAGCTTAAGTGGCACGTACTATGGCTACACCTTC
>-|TRBJ1-1|TRBV14|-
CASSQDRGGRTEAFF
TGTGCCAGCAGCCAAGATCGAGGGGGACGCACTGAAGCTTTCTTT
>-|TRBJ2-1|TRBV6-1|-
CASTVGEPYNEQFF
TGTGCCAGCACGGTGGGGGAGCCCTACAATGAGCAGTTCTTC
>-|TRBJ1-5|TRBV2|-
CASSERGANNQPQHF
TGTGCCAGCAGTGAACGGGGGGCTAACAATCAGCCCCAGCATTTT
>TRBD1|TRBJ2-3|TRBV7-3|-
CASSYTGGSGTDTQYF
TGTGCCAGCAGTTATACAGGGGGCAGCGGGACAGATACGCAGTATTTT
>-|TRBJ2-1|TRBV28|-
CASSSLEGRKEQFF
TGTGCCAGCAGTTCTTTGGAGGGACGAAAGGAGCAGTTCTTC